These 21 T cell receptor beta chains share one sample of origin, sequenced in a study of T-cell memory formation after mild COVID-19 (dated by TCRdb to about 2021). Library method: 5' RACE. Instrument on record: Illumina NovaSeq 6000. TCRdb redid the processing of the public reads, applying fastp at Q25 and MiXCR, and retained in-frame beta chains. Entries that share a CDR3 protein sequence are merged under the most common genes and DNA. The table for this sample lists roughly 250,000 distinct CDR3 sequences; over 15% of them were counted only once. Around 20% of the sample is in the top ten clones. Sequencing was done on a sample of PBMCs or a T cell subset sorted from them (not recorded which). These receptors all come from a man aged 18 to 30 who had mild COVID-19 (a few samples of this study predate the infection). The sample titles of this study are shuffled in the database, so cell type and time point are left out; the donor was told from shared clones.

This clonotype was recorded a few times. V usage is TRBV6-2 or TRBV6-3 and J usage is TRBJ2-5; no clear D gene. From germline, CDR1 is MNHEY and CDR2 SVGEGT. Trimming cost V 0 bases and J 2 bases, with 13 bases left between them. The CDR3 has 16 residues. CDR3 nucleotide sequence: TGTGCCAGCAGTTACTCGCCGGATCCCGGTCAAGAGACCCAGTACTTC. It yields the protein CASSYSPDPGQETQYF.

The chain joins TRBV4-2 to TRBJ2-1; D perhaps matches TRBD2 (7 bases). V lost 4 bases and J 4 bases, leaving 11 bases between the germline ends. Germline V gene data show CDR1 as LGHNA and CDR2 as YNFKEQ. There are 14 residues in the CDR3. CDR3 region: CASSRAGAYNEQFF. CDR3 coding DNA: TGTGCCAGCAGCCGGGCGGGGGCTTACAATGAGCAGTTCTTC.

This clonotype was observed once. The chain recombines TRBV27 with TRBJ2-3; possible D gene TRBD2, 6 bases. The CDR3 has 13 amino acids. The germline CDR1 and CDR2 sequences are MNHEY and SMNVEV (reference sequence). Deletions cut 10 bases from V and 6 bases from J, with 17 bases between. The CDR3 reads CAKQLRGGDTQYF. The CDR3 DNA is TGTGCCAAACAATTAAGGGGAGGTGATACGCAGTATTTT.

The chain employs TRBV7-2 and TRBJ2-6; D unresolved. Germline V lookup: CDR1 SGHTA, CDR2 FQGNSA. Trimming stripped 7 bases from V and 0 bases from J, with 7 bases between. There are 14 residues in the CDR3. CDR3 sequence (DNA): TGTGCCAGCACACCGCGCTCTGGGGCCAACGTCCTGACTTTC. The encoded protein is CASTPRSGANVLTF.

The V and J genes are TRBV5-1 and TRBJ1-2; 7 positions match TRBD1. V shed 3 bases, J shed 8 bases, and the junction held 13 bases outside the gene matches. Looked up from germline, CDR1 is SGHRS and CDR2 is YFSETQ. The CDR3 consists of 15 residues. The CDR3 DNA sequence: TGCGCCAGCAGCTGGGGGACCGGGACAGTGGGCGGCTACACCTTC. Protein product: CASSWGTGTVGGYTF.

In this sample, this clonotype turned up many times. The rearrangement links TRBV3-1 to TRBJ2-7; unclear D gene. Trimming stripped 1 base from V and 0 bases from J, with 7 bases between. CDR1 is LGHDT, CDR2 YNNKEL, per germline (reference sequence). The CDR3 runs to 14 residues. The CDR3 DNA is TGTGCCAGCAGCCAAGTTCCGGCCTCCTACGAGCAGTACTTC. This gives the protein CASSQVPASYEQYF.

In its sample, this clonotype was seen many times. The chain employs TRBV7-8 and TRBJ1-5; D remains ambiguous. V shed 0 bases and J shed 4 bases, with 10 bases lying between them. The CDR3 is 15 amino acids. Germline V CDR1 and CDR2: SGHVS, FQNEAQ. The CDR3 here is CASSLAGIFNQPQHF. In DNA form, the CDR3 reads TGTGCCAGCAGCTTAGCGGGGATTTTTAATCAGCCCCAGCATTTT.

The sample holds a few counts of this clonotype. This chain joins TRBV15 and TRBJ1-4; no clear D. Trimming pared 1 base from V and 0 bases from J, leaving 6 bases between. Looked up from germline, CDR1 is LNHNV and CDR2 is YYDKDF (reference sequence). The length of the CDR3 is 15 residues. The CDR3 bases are TGTGCCACCAGCAGAGGAGGGTCAACTAATGAAAAACTGTTTTTT. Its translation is CATSRGGSTNEKLFF.

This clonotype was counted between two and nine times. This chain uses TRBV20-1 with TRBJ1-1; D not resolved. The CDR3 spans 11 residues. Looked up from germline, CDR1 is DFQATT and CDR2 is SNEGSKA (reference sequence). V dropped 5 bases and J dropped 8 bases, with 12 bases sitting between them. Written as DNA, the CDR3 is TGCAGTGCTCAACACGGAGTAGAAGCTTTCTTT. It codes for CSAQHGVEAFF.

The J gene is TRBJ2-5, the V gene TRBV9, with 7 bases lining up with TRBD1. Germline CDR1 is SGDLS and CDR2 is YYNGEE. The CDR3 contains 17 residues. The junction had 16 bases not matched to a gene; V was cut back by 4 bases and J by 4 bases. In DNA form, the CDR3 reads TGTGCCAGCAGCACCAACAGGGGTGGATTTATCGGAGAGACCCAGTACTTC. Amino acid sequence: CASSTNRGGFIGETQYF. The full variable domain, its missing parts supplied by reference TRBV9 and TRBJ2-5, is DSGVTQTPKHLITATGQRVTLRCSPRSGDLSVYWYQQSLDQGLQFLIQYYNGEERAKGNILERFSAQQFPDLHSELNLSSLELGDSALYFCASSTNRGGFIGETQYFGPGTRLLVL.

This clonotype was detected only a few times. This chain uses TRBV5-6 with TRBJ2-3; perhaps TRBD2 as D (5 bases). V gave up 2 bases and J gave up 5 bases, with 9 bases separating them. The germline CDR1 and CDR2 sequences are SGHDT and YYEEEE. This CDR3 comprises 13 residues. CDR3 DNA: TGTGCCAGCAGCTTACCAGGAGGAGATACGCAGTATTTT. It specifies CASSLPGGDTQYF.

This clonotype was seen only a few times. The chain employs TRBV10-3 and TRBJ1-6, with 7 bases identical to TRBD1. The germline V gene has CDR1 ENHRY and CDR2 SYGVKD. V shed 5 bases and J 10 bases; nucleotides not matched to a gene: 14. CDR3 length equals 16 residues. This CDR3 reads CAISTGQSPSASPLHF. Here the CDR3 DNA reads TGTGCCATCAGTACGGGACAGTCCCCATCCGCATCACCCCTCCACTTT.

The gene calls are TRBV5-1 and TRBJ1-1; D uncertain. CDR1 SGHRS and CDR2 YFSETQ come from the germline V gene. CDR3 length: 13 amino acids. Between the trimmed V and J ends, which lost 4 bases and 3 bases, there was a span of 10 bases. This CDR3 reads CASSPRMDTEAFF. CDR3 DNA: TGCGCCAGCAGCCCCCGAATGGACACTGAAGCTTTCTTT.

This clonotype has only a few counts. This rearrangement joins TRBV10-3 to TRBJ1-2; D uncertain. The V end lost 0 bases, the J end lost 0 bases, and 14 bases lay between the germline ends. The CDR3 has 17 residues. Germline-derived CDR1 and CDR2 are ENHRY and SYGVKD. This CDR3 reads CAISESRAGSPNYGYTF. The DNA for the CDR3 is TGTGCCATCAGTGAGTCAAGGGCCGGCAGTCCTAACTATGGCTACACCTTC.

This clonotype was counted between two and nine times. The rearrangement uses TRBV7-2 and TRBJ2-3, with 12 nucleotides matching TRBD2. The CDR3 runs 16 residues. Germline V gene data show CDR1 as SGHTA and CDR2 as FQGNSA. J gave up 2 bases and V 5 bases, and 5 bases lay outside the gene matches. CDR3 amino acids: CASSLASGGATDTQYF. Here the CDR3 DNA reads TGTGCCAGCAGCCTCGCTAGCGGGGGGGCCACAGATACGCAGTATTTT.

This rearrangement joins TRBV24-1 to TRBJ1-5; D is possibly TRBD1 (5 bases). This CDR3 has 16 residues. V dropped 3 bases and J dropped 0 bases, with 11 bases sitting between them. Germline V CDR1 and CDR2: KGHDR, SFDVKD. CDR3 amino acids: CATSDGGIHSNQPQHF. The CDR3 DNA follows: TGTGCCACCAGTGATGGGGGGATACATAGCAATCAGCCCCAGCATTTT.

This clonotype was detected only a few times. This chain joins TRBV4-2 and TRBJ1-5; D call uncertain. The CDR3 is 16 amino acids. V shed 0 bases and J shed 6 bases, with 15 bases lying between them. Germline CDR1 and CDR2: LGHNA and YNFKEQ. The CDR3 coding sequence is TGTGCCAGCAGCCAAGACAGGATCGGACTGCTTCAGCCCCAGCATTTT. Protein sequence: CASSQDRIGLLQPQHF.

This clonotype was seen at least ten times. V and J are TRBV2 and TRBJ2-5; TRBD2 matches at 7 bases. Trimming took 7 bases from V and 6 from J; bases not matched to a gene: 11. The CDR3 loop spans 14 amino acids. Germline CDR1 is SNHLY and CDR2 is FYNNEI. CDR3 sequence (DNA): TGTGCCAGCACCTTTTGGGGGGGACCTCAGACCCAGTACTTC. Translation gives CASTFWGGPQTQYF.

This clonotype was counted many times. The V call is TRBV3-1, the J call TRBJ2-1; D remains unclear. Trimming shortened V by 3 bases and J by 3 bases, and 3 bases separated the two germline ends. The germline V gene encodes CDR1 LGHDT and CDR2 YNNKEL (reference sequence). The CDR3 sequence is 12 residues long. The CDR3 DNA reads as TGTGCCAGCAGCCAGATCTACAATGAGCAGTTCTTC. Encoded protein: CASSQIYNEQFF.

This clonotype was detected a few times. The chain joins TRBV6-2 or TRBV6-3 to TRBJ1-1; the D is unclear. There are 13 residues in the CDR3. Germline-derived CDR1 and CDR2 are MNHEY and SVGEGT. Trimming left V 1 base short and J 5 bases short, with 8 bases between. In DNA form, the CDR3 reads TGTGCCAGCAGTTACTGGGGTCCTACTGAAGCTTTCTTT. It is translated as CASSYWGPTEAFF.

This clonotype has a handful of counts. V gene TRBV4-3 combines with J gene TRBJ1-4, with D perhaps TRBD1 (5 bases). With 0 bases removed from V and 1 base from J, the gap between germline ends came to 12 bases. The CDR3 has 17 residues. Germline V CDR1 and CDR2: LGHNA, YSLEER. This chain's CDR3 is CASSQDPVGGTNEKLFF. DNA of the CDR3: TGCGCCAGCAGCCAAGATCCCGTGGGGGGAACTAATGAAAAACTGTTTTTT.